This T cell receptor (beta chain) emerged from a study of blood T cell repertoires in COVID-19. Study background: Nucleic acid was either cDNA or gDNA, and it came from T cells, B-cell-depleted T cells, or PBMCs.

Under the authors' procedure: By means of reference gene primer amplification, nucleated cell counts were estimated. Assay: immunoSEQ multiplex PCR; the TCRdb copy retains only in-frame clones and omits some. V and J calls and clone size are copied from that table; D and trimming were computed from the DNA. Of about 78,000 clones in the sample, around 74% were seen once. J lost 4 bases, V lost 1 base, and 12 bases had no gene match. Germline V gene sequence: CDR1 SGHTA, CDR2 FQGTGA. This CDR3 region has 18 residues. In this sample, this clone turned up once. The chain couples TRBV7-3 to TRBJ2-2, with 7 bases identical to TRBD2. Sequencing was done on a sample of peripheral blood. The sequence came from a human donor in a cohort sampled during active COVID-19. The chain's CDR3 is CASSLKSGVSPGTGELFF. As DNA, the CDR3 is TGTGCCAGCAGCTTAAAAAGCGGGGTATCCCCGGGCACCGGGGAGCTGTTTTTT.